Given below is one TCR beta chain in context. The data belong to a study of human T cells and chemical hapten exposure. A single record per CDR3 protein comes from TCRdb applying MiXCR to the RACE reads. Here the sample spans about 99,000 distinct CDR3 sequences, roughly 12% being singletons. The V segment lost 5 bases and the J segment 6 bases; nucleotides outside the gene matches: 7. This CDR3 contains 16 residues. Germline V gene lookup returns CDR1 SGHAT and CDR2 FQDESV (reference sequence). The time point was: patch test 1, 2 weeks after DPC sensitization. Documented treatment: therapeutic diphenylcyclopropenone sensitization with weekly scalp DPC. Unfractionated whole blood was the source of the extracted total RNA.

The genes are TRBV11-1 and TRBJ2-1, with TRBD2 matching over 13 bases. The source was whole blood, collected in connection with sensitization to the hapten diphenylcyclopropenone (DPC). The sequence was collected from a middle-aged woman with alopecia areata. Some clones in this sample may be carry-over from other donors' samples. CDR3: CASSLRTSGRANEQFF. The CDR3 coding sequence is TGTGCCAGCAGCCTACGGACTAGCGGGAGAGCCAATGAGCAGTTCTTC.